The 21 T cell receptor beta chains below all came from one sample that was sequenced in a study of cytomegalovirus exposure and HLA in healthy donors (dated by TCRdb to 2015 to 2018). Library generation was performed with the immunoSEQ multiplex PCR assay. The table comes from immuneACCESS by way of TCRdb, which keeps in-frame sequences with V and J called. Part of the clones is missing from these tables; in studies checked, under half for an unresolved V gene and the rest for unknown reasons. The sample records hundreds of thousands of clones, roughly 84% of which are singletons. The biggest ten clones account for more than 10% of the sample. The sample consisted of PBMCs. These receptors all stem from a man between 18 and 29 years old in good health and CMV-seropositive.

The rearrangement links TRBV10-3 to TRBJ2-2, with no clear D. Germline lookup yields CDR1 ENHRY and CDR2 SYGVKD. The CDR3 extends over 13 amino acids. Trimming pared 4 bases from V and 3 bases from J, leaving 6 bases between. The CDR3 is CAISADYTGELFF. CDR3 nucleotides: TGTGCCATCAGTGCAGACTACACCGGGGAGCTGTTTTTT.

This clone was recorded only once. This chain uses TRBV6-5 with TRBJ1-5; TRBD1 aligns across 9 bases. V dropped 6 bases and J dropped 6; count of bases not matched to a gene: 6. This CDR3 comprises 14 residues. Per germline, CDR1 MNHEY and CDR2 SVGAGI. The CDR3, as DNA: TGTGCCAGCAGAGGACAGGGGACTACTCAGCCCCAGCATTTT. Encoded protein: CASRGQGTTQPQHF.

V is TRBV27 and J is TRBJ2-1, with TRBD2 identical over 9 bases. With V trimmed by 2 bases and J by 6 bases, 8 bases remained unmatched. CDR3 length: 16 amino acids. The germline V gene encodes CDR1 MNHEY and CDR2 SMNVEV (reference sequence). The CDR3 protein is CASSLTKLAGVNEQFF. CDR3 coding DNA: TGTGCCAGCAGTTTAACTAAATTAGCGGGAGTCAATGAGCAGTTCTTC.

The genes are TRBV27 and TRBJ1-4; D possibly corresponds to TRBD1 (6 bases). The CDR3 runs to 14 residues. V shed 3 bases and J shed 4 bases, with 9 bases lying between them. Germline V gene data show CDR1 as MNHEY and CDR2 as SMNVEV (reference sequence). CDR3 sequence: CASSLGTFNEKLFF. CDR3 coding DNA: TGTGCCAGCAGTTTGGGGACATTTAATGAAAAACTGTTTTTT.

The chain uses TRBV5-1 and TRBJ2-1; possibly TRBD2 for D (5 bases). In germline, CDR1 is SGHRS, CDR2 YFSETQ. V was shortened by 5 bases and J by 3 bases, with 15 bases between the two germline ends. The length of the CDR3 is 15 residues. The CDR3 region is CASRIRLAVYNEQFF. CDR3 sequence (DNA): TGCGCCAGCAGAATCCGTCTAGCCGTCTACAATGAGCAGTTCTTC.

The chain joins TRBV18 to TRBJ2-1; 10 nucleotides match TRBD2. The CDR3 contains 15 residues. V trimming: 4 bases; J trimming: 7 bases; junction bases outside the gene matches: 7. Germline assignment: CDR1 KGHSH and CDR2 LQKENI. CDR3 region: CASSQLAGVSNEQFF. In DNA, the CDR3 is TGTGCCAGCTCACAGCTAGCGGGAGTTTCGAATGAGCAGTTCTTC.

A few counts support this clone. V usage is TRBV2 and J usage is TRBJ1-2, with a weak D call TRBD1 (5 bases). With 3 bases removed from V and 4 bases from J, the gap between germline ends came to 9 bases. Germline V gene sequence: CDR1 SNHLY, CDR2 FYNNEI. The CDR3 has 13 amino acids. Written as DNA, the CDR3 is TGTGCCAGCAGTGACGACAGCCTCTATGGCTACACCTTC. It translates to CASSDDSLYGYTF. The whole variable domain, filled in from reference TRBV2 and TRBJ1-2, reads EPEVTQTPSHQVTQMGQEVILRCVPISNHLYFYWYRQILGQKVEFLVSFYNNEISEKSEIFDDQFSVERPDGSNFTLKIRSTKLEDSAMYFCASSDDSLYGYTFGSGTRLTVV.

The V and J genes are TRBV9 and TRBJ2-2; D not resolved. This CDR3 has 13 amino acids. CDR1 is SGDLS and CDR2 is YYNGEE in the germline V gene. Trimming removed 4 bases at V and 5 bases at J, with 9 bases between. CDR3 amino acids: CASSPHLTGELFF. As DNA, the CDR3 is TGTGCCAGCAGCCCCCACCTAACCGGGGAGCTGTTTTTT.

The chain is built from TRBV27 and TRBJ2-7; 7 nucleotides align to TRBD2. The trim removed 8 bases at V and 4 bases at J, leaving 5 bases unmatched. CDR1 and CDR2 (germline): MNHEY, SMNVEV (reference sequence). The length of the CDR3 is 12 residues. As DNA, the CDR3 is TGTGCCAGCTGGAGGGAGGGATACGAGCAGTACTTC. Protein sequence: CASWREGYEQYF.

The rearrangement links TRBV7-8 to TRBJ2-1; 7 nucleotides match TRBD2. The germline V gene has CDR1 SGHVS and CDR2 FQNEAQ. V was clipped by 5 bases and J by 2 bases; unmatched bases: 9. CDR3 length equals 16 residues. The CDR3 DNA follows: TGTGCCAGCAGCACACTTGGCGGGAGACCCTACAATGAGCAGTTCTTC. Protein: CASSTLGGRPYNEQFF.

In this sample, this clone turned up once. The chain is built from TRBV2 and TRBJ2-7; a weak D match, TRBD1 (7 bases). V was cut by 6 bases and J by 2 bases, with 20 bases left in between. CDR1 and CDR2 (germline): SNHLY, FYNNEI. CDR3 length equals 16 residues. For the CDR3, the DNA is TGTGCCAGCAGAGTGTCGGCGGGGACAGATACCTACGAGCAGTACTTC. Its protein is CASRVSAGTDTYEQYF.

This clone was counted a few times. This sequence joins TRBV6-1 and TRBJ2-2; 14 nucleotides match TRBD2. Germline CDR1 and CDR2: MNHNS and SASEGT. V shed 4 bases and J 6 bases; nucleotides not matched to a gene: 1. CDR3 length equals 15 residues. CDR3 DNA sequence: TGTGCCAGCAGTGGACTAGCGGGAGGGCCCGGGGAGCTGTTTTTT. This sequence encodes CASSGLAGGPGELFF.

The V gene is TRBV5-1, the J gene TRBJ1-4, with TRBD1 as a possible D gene (5 bases). CDR3 length: 17 amino acids. Germline assignment: CDR1 SGHRS and CDR2 YFSETQ. The V end lost 4 bases, the J end lost 4 bases, and 20 bases lay between the germline ends. The CDR3 loop is CASSPDSPRILNEKLFF. CDR3 nucleotide sequence: TGCGCCAGCAGCCCTGACAGCCCTAGAATCCTTAATGAAAAACTGTTTTTT.

The chain is built from TRBV25-1 and TRBJ2-1; no firm D call. The CDR3 has 15 amino acids. Per germline, CDR1 MGHDK and CDR2 SYGVNS. Trimming stripped 1 base from V and 15 bases from J, with 22 bases between. The CDR3 nucleotides read TGTGCCAGCAGTGAATCTGGCCGAGGTCGGATAGAACTGTTCTTC. It encodes CASSESGRGRIELFF.

The CDR3 coding sequence is TGTGCCAGCAGCTTGGAACTAGCGGGACCCACCGGGGAGCTGTTTTTT. This translates into CASSLELAGPTGELFF. The V gene is TRBV5-6, the J gene TRBJ2-2, with TRBD2 identical over 10 bases. V trimming: 0 bases; J trimming: 4 bases; junction bases outside the gene matches: 3. Germline V lookup: CDR1 SGHDT, CDR2 YYEEEE. The CDR3 is made up of 16 amino acids.

The gene calls are TRBV4-1 and TRBJ2-2; 9 bases are a match to TRBD2. Germline V gene data show CDR1 as MGHRA and CDR2 as YSYEKL. The V segment lost 4 bases and the J segment 4 bases; nucleotides outside the gene matches: 7. The CDR3 runs 16 residues. The CDR3 sequence is CASSRLELAGTGELFF. The CDR3 region has the DNA TGCGCCAGCAGCCGCCTAGAACTAGCGGGCACCGGGGAGCTGTTTTTT.

The rearrangement uses TRBV6-1 and TRBJ1-1, with D possibly matching TRBD1 (5 bases). CDR1 and CDR2 (germline): MNHNS, SASEGT. This CDR3 region has 16 residues. Trimming took off 2 bases at V and 3 bases at J, with 16 bases between the two ends. The CDR3 sequence: CASSEYVRGLYTEAFF. The DNA for the CDR3 is TGTGCCAGCAGTGAATATGTGAGGGGATTATACACTGAAGCTTTCTTT.

This clone turned up a few times. J is TRBJ1-1 and V is TRBV4-2; 7 bases map to TRBD1. Germline CDR1 LGHNA, CDR2 YNFKEQ. This CDR3 has 11 amino acids. The junction had 0 bases not matched to a gene; V was cut back by 1 base and J by 10 bases. In nucleotides, the CDR3 is TGTGCCAGCAGCCAAGCAGGGGGAGCTTTCTTT. Protein sequence: CASSQAGGAFF.

The chain recombines TRBV6-1 with TRBJ1-2; D remains unclear. The CDR3 consists of 14 residues. CDR1 is MNHNS, CDR2 SASEGT, per germline. The ends were cut back, 2 bases at V and 2 bases at J, with 9 bases in the middle. CDR3 region: CASSEWPKNYGYTF. CDR3 nucleotide sequence: TGTGCCAGCAGTGAATGGCCGAAGAACTATGGCTACACCTTC.

This clone appeared a single time. The chain couples TRBV11-3 to TRBJ2-1; no clear D. Trimming took off 5 bases at V and 5 bases at J, with 13 bases between the two ends. CDR3 size: 14 residues. Germline V lookup: CDR1 SGHNT, CDR2 YENEEA. The CDR3 nucleotides read TGTGCCAGCAGCGTTAATACTGGGGACAATGAGCAGTTCTTC. Translation: CASSVNTGDNEQFF.

This clone was seen a few times. The chain links TRBV5-1 to TRBJ1-1; 7 bases align to TRBD1. V shed 4 bases and J 7 bases; nucleotides not matched to a gene: 10. The CDR3 has 14 residues. The germline V gene has CDR1 SGHRS and CDR2 YFSETQ. The CDR3 DNA reads as TGCGCCAGCAGCGGGGACAGTGGGGCCGGTGAAGCTTTCTTT. It translates to CASSGDSGAGEAFF.